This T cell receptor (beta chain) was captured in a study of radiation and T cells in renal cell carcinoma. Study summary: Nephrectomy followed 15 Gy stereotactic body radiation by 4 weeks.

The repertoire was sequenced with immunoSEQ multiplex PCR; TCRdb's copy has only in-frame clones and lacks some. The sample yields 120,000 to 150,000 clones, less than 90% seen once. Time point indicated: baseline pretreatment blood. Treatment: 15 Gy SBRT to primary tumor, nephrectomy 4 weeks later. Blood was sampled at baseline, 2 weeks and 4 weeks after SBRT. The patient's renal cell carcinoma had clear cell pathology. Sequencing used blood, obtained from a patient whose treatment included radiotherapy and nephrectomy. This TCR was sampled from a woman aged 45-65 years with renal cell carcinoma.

CDR3 loop: CASSFNSGTITDTQYF. The DNA of the CDR3 is TGTGCCAGCAGCTTTAATAGCGGGACAATCACAGATACGCAGTATTTT. This chain joins TRBV7-2 and TRBJ2-3; 8 nucleotides align to TRBD2. The germline V gene has CDR1 SGHTA and CDR2 FQGNSA. The length of the CDR3 is 16 residues. V shed 3 bases, J shed 2 bases, and the junction held 7 bases outside the gene matches.